Listed below are T cell receptor beta chains from one sample, sequenced in a study of T-cell reconstitution after alpha-beta-depleted transplantation in children. One entry per CDR3 protein results from TCRdb running MiXCR on the PCR reads. The data contain about 980,000 distinct CDR3 sequences, about 29% of them singletons. Sequencing was performed on PBMCs, mostly from graft donor cells, taken 360 days after TCRalphabeta/CD19-depleted stem cell transplant. The receptors stem from a boy under two years old who had a stem cell transplant for SCID, so the T cells may come from the graft donor. Both conserved end residues are part of each CDR3. A D gene is named only where the DNA matches it firmly. Where a row states a size, it is once, few, many or the class of an expanded clone; other rows omit it.

D | J | size | length | V | CDR3 | DNA
. | TRBJ1-5 | few | 15 | TRBV24-1 | CATSDGDRNNQPQHF | TGTGCCACCAGTGATGGCGACAGGAACAATCAGCCCCAGCATTTT
. | TRBJ1-1 | . | 16 | TRBV29-1 | CSVESSGREGNTEAFF | TGCAGCGTTGAATCCTCGGGGAGGGAGGGGAACACTGAAGCTTTCTTT
. | TRBJ1-5 | . | 13 | TRBV2 | CASRQISNQPQHF | TGTGCCAGCAGGCAGATTAGCAATCAGCCCCAGCATTTT
TRBD1 | TRBJ2-1 | once | 15 | TRBV5-1 | CASSVTGTENNEQFF | TGCGCCAGCAGCGTAACCGGGACAGAAAACAATGAGCAGTTCTTC
TRBD1 | TRBJ2-2 | few | 14 | TRBV5-1 | CASSSQGVVGELFF | TGCGCCAGCAGCTCACAGGGGGTAGTCGGGGAGCTGTTTTTT
TRBD1 | TRBJ2-4 | few | 16 | TRBV20-1 | CSAPRQGGLAKNIQYF | TGCAGTGCTCCCCGACAGGGTGGTCTAGCCAAAAACATTCAGTACTTC
. | TRBJ2-3 | few | 15 | TRBV9 | CASSVDLGTPHTQYF | TGTGCCAGCAGCGTAGACTTAGGGACGCCCCATACGCAGTATTTT
TRBD2 | TRBJ2-5 | . | 15 | TRBV2 | CASSGLAAGGETQYF | TGTGCCAGCAGTGGACTAGCGGCTGGTGGGGAGACCCAGTACTTC
. | TRBJ2-7 | . | 16 | TRBV4-1 | CASSQEGWVKSYEQYF | TGCGCCAGCAGCCAAGAAGGCTGGGTAAAGTCCTACGAGCAGTACTTC
TRBD1 | TRBJ2-1 | . | 15 | TRBV3-1 | CASTQGTGSYNEQFF | TGTGCCAGCACACAGGGGACCGGCTCCTACAATGAGCAGTTCTTC
TRBD2 | TRBJ2-1 | few | 14 | TRBV29-1 | CSLGGKSSYNEQFF | TGCAGCTTGGGGGGGAAGAGCTCCTACAATGAGCAGTTCTTC
. | TRBJ1-2 | few | 13 | TRBV9 | CASSAAEDYGYTF | TGTGCCAGCAGCGCCGCGGAGGACTATGGCTACACCTTC
TRBD2 | TRBJ2-2 | few | 15 | TRBV10-3 | CAISSSGGVTGELFF | TGTGCCATCAGTTCGAGCGGGGGGGTCACCGGGGAGCTGTTTTTT
. | TRBJ2-7 | . | 16 | TRBV4-3 | CASSHAPSTVSYEQYF | TGCGCCAGCAGCCATGCCCCCTCGACGGTCTCCTACGAGCAGTACTTC
TRBD1 | TRBJ2-4 | . | 17 | TRBV3-1 | CASSVYRGPWAKNIQYF | TGTGCCAGCAGCGTCTACAGGGGGCCGTGGGCCAAAAACATTCAGTACTTC
. | TRBJ1-2 | . | 15 | TRBV18 | CASSPSRLANYGYTF | TGTGCCAGCTCACCGAGCCGACTAGCTAACTATGGCTACACCTTC
. | TRBJ2-1 | few | 13 | TRBV24-1 | CATSDLIRNEQFF | TGTGCCACCAGTGATTTGATCCGTAATGAGCAGTTCTTC
. | TRBJ2-1 | . | 13 | TRBV2 | CASSPQTFSEQFF | TGTGCCAGCAGCCCTCAGACTTTTTCTGAGCAGTTCTTC
. | TRBJ2-3 | few | 14 | TRBV4-3 | CASSQEARYYRQYF | TGCGCCAGCAGCCAAGAGGCCCGGTACTACCGGCAGTATTTT
. | TRBJ1-5 | . | 15 | TRBV12-3/TRBV12-4 | CASSFSSTGNQPQHF | TGTGCCAGCAGTTTCTCCTCGACGGGTAATCAGCCCCAGCATTTT
. | TRBJ2-3 | . | 15 | TRBV5-1 | CASSLGAASTDTQYF | TGCGCCAGCAGCTTGGGAGCGGCTAGCACAGATACGCAGTATTTT
. | TRBJ2-3 | . | 14 | TRBV27 | CASTPLGALDTQYF | TGTGCCAGCACCCCCTTGGGGGCCTTAGATACGCAGTATTTT
. | TRBJ1-2 | . | 11 | TRBV28 | CASQGVYGYTF | TGTGCCAGCCAAGGGGTCTATGGCTACACCTTC
. | TRBJ2-3 | many | 16 | TRBV5-6 | CASSWAGRLSTDTQYF | TGTGCCAGCAGCTGGGCAGGGCGACTTAGCACAGATACGCAGTATTTT
. | TRBJ2-3 | . | 16 | TRBV24-1 | CATSDPDSPPRDTQYF | TGTGCCACCAGTGATCCCGACTCTCCACCCAGGGATACGCAGTATTTT
. | TRBJ2-7 | few | 15 | TRBV2 | CASRRRQLDPGEQYF | TGTGCCAGCAGACGTCGGCAACTCGATCCCGGGGAGCAGTACTTC
. | TRBJ1-1 | few | 13 | TRBV7-3 | CASSLADATEAFF | TGTGCCAGCAGCCTCGCAGATGCCACTGAAGCTTTCTTT
. | TRBJ2-7 | . | 11 | TRBV20-1 | CLLQSAYEQYF | TGCTTACTCCAGAGCGCCTACGAGCAGTACTTC
TRBD1 | TRBJ1-5 | few | 17 | TRBV12-3/TRBV12-4 | CASSSGQGGGSNQPQHF | TGTGCCAGCAGTTCCGGACAGGGAGGGGGGAGCAATCAGCCCCAGCATTTT
. | TRBJ1-5 | few | 17 | TRBV6-2/TRBV6-3 | CASSFSFGREANQPQHF | TGTGCCAGCAGTTTTTCTTTCGGACGGGAGGCAAATCAGCCCCAGCATTTT
. | TRBJ2-3 | . | 16 | TRBV5-5 | CASSLLQSSSTDTQYF | TGTGCCAGCAGCTTGTTGCAGAGTTCGAGCACAGATACGCAGTATTTT
TRBD1 | TRBJ2-7 | many | 13 | TRBV6-5 | CASSWTGAYEQYF | TGTGCCAGCAGTTGGACAGGGGCCTACGAGCAGTACTTC
TRBD1 | TRBJ1-4 | few | 14 | TRBV20-1 | CSARRDRGPEKLFF | TGCAGTGCTAGACGGGACAGGGGCCCGGAAAAACTGTTTTTT
TRBD2 | TRBJ2-3 | . | 13 | TRBV29-1 | CSSERGGTDTQYF | TGCAGCTCCGAGCGGGGGGGCACAGATACGCAGTATTTT
. | TRBJ1-1 | few | 11 | TRBV7-2 | CASSRTEGAFF | TGTGCCAGCAGCAGGACAGAGGGGGCTTTCTTT
TRBD2 | TRBJ2-1 | few | 13 | TRBV20-1 | CSAFQLAGVEQFF | TGCAGTGCTTTTCAACTAGCGGGGGTTGAGCAGTTCTTC
. | TRBJ2-5 | many | 11 | TRBV14 | CASSHGETQYF | TGTGCCAGCAGCCACGGGGAGACCCAGTACTTC
. | TRBJ2-7 | few | 13 | TRBV19 | CASTDGTTYEQYF | TGTGCCAGTACAGATGGGACAACCTACGAGCAGTACTTC
TRBD2 | TRBJ2-1 | . | 16 | TRBV7-2 | CASSFPLAGGPNEQFF | TGTGCCAGCAGCTTCCCGCTAGCGGGGGGGCCAAATGAGCAGTTCTTC
. | TRBJ2-3 | few | 17 | TRBV7-9 | CASILLYVEGSVDTQYF | TGTGCCAGCATCCTATTATACGTGGAGGGGAGTGTAGATACGCAGTATTTT
TRBD1 | TRBJ1-1 | . | 16 | TRBV6-5 | CASSYSTGGFRNEAFF | TGTGCCAGCAGTTACTCGACAGGGGGCTTTCGAAATGAAGCTTTCTTT
. | TRBJ2-2 | few | 12 | TRBV12-3/TRBV12-4 | CASFQNTGELFF | TGTGCCAGCTTCCAAAACACCGGGGAGCTGTTTTTT
. | TRBJ2-5 | . | 16 | TRBV27 | CASSLSAGEFGETQYF | TGTGCCAGCAGTTTATCCGCAGGGGAGTTCGGGGAGACCCAGTACTTC
. | TRBJ2-3 | . | 14 | TRBV6-5 | CASSSSGSTDTQYF | TGTGCCAGCAGTTCCAGCGGTAGCACAGATACGCAGTATTTT
. | TRBJ1-1 | . | 15 | TRBV5-1 | CASSPGAAGNTEAFF | TGCGCCAGCAGCCCCGGGGCCGCCGGGAACACTGAAGCTTTCTTT
TRBD1 | TRBJ2-7 | few | 14 | TRBV20-1 | CSAPDRDLTYEQYF | TGCAGTGCTCCGGACAGGGATCTGACCTACGAGCAGTACTTC
TRBD2 | TRBJ2-1 | . | 17 | TRBV3-1 | CASSQTNRGGFYNEQFF | TGTGCCTCCAGCCAGACCAACCGGGGGGGATTCTACAATGAGCAGTTCTTC
TRBD1 | TRBJ2-3 | few | 16 | TRBV12-3/TRBV12-4 | CASSGTGERVTDTQYF | TGTGCCAGTTCCGGGACAGGGGAACGAGTCACAGATACGCAGTATTTT
TRBD1 | TRBJ2-3 | few | 14 | TRBV12-3/TRBV12-4 | CASSSRRGLDTQYF | TGTGCCAGCAGTTCACGCAGGGGGCTCGATACGCAGTATTTT
. | TRBJ2-7 | . | 15 | TRBV5-6 | CASSETGRVAYEQYF | TGTGCCAGCAGTGAAACAGGGAGAGTCGCCTACGAGCAGTACTTC
TRBD2 | TRBJ2-1 | few | 17 | TRBV4-3 | CASSPREGGAFYNEQFF | TGCGCCAGCAGCCCCCGGGAGGGGGGCGCGTTTTACAATGAGCAGTTCTTC
TRBD2 | TRBJ2-1 | many | 13 | TRBV24-1 | CATNRGEWEEQFF | TGTGCCACCAACCGGGGGGAATGGGAGGAGCAGTTCTTC
. | TRBJ1-1 | . | 15 | TRBV5-1 | CASSTGISMNTEAFF | TGCGCCAGCAGCACAGGGATTTCGATGAACACTGAAGCTTTCTTT
. | TRBJ2-2 | few | 14 | TRBV7-8 | CASLGRISTGELFF | TGTGCCAGCTTGGGCAGAATTTCCACCGGGGAGCTGTTTTTT
. | TRBJ1-1 | few | 17 | TRBV12-3/TRBV12-4 | CASSLGYEGPISAEAFF | TGTGCCAGCAGTTTAGGTTACGAGGGACCTATAAGCGCTGAAGCTTTCTTT